The 25 T cell receptor beta chains in this list originate from one sample, sequenced in a study of T cells in Graves' hyperthyroidism and ophthalmopathy. The CDR3 regions of TCR beta were amplified from RNA transcripts. First-round RT-PCR of the TCR CDR3 relied on the HTBI primer set. MiXCR, run by TCRdb on the multiplex PCR reads, gives a single entry per CDR3 protein. In the table there are around 580,000 distinct CDR3 sequences, roughly 17% of which are singletons. Source material: blood. The receptors originated from a woman younger than 35 with Graves' hyperthyroidism.

The chain carries TRBV20-1 and TRBJ2-1; TRBD2 matches 7 bases. The CDR3 is 16 residues long. After removal of 3 bases from V and 1 base from J, the junction contained 9 bases not matched to a gene. Looked up from germline, CDR1 is DFQATT and CDR2 is SNEGSKA (reference sequence). The CDR3 DNA reads TGCAGTGCTAGGCCTTTAGCGGGCCTATCCTACAATGAGCAGTTCTTC. Protein: CSARPLAGLSYNEQFF.

The table lists this clonotype with many counts. The chain uses TRBV28 and TRBJ2-7; perhaps TRBD1 as D (5 bases). This CDR3 region has 11 residues. The V end lost 5 bases, the J end lost 6 bases, and 8 bases lay between the germline ends. Looked up from germline, CDR1 is MDHEN and CDR2 is SYDVKM. CDR3 loop: CASSPDSEQYF. Here the CDR3 DNA reads TGTGCCAGCAGTCCCGACAGCGAGCAGTACTTC.

This sequence joins TRBV6-1 and TRBJ2-3; 8 bases are shared with TRBD2. The germline V gene has CDR1 MNHNS and CDR2 SASEGT. CDR3 length: 15 amino acids. V gave up 5 bases and J gave up 5 bases; unmatched junction bases: 9. For the CDR3, the DNA is TGTGCCAGCAGTAGGACTAGCTGGGGCATAGATACGCAGTATTTT. Its translation: CASSRTSWGIDTQYF.

In the case of this clonotype: Given a much more abundant clone one base away, this may be a read error. Because it lacks the conserved phenylalanine or tryptophan at the end, this CDR3 is likely a read error. J is TRBJ1-1 and V is TRBV2; no clear D gene. This CDR3 is built from 13 residues. The V gene's germline CDR1 is SNHLY and CDR2 FYNNEI. V lost 7 bases to trimming and J lost 1 base, with 10 bases between them. The CDR3 region has the DNA TGTGCCAGCATGAGACAACCGAACACTGAAGCTTTCTCT. It is translated as CASMRQPNTEAFS.

This clonotype was observed many times. The rearrangement links TRBV28 to TRBJ2-7; D remains unclear. The CDR3 length is 12 residues. V lost 2 bases and J lost 5, with 7 bases in between. Germline values: CDR1 MDHEN, CDR2 SYDVKM. The CDR3 spells CASSLERDEQYF. CDR3 in DNA: TGTGCCAGCAGTTTAGAAAGGGACGAGCAGTACTTC.

This chain uses TRBV11-1 with TRBJ2-7; 8 bases are a match to TRBD2. The CDR3 spans 15 residues. The germline V gene has CDR1 SGHAT and CDR2 FQDESV (reference sequence). Trimming cost V 3 bases and J 1 base; bases outside gene matches: 5. This CDR3 reads CASSFQRGTSYEQYF. The CDR3 DNA sequence: TGTGCCAGCAGCTTTCAGCGGGGGACGTCCTACGAGCAGTACTTC.

This clonotype has more than one count but fewer than ten. The V gene is TRBV7-6, the J gene TRBJ1-1, with D tentatively TRBD1 (5 bases). Per the germline V gene, CDR1 is SGHVS and CDR2 is FNYEAQ. The CDR3 extends over 16 amino acids. V was pared by 5 bases and J by 4 bases, with 20 bases between. CDR3 sequence: CASSAEGWGPSTEAFF. The CDR3 DNA sequence: TGTGCCAGCAGCGCCGAAGGGTGGGGACCCTCCACTGAAGCTTTCTTT.

V gene TRBV6-2 or TRBV6-3 combines with J gene TRBJ2-7, with D possibly matching TRBD2 (5 bases). The germline V gene encodes CDR1 MNHEY and CDR2 SVGEGT. V lost 2 bases to trimming and J lost 6 bases, with 14 bases between them. This CDR3 has 14 amino acids. The CDR3 DNA reads as TGTGCCAGCAGTTACGGTGGACTGATGGGCGAGCAGTACTTC. Protein: CASSYGGLMGEQYF.

The rearrangement joins TRBV6-2 or TRBV6-3 to TRBJ2-1, with TRBD2 matching 8 bases. CDR3 size: 15 residues. CDR1 is MNHEY and CDR2 is SVGEGT in the germline V gene. V shed 1 base, J shed 5 bases, and the junction held 4 bases outside the gene matches. The CDR3 region is CASSYFAGGHNEQFF. The CDR3 coding sequence is TGTGCCAGCAGTTACTTCGCGGGGGGACACAATGAGCAGTTCTTC.

This clonotype was seen ten or more times. The CDR3 loop reads CASSLSGRRYNEQFF. DNA of the CDR3: TGTGCCAGCAGTTTAAGTGGGAGGAGGTACAATGAGCAGTTCTTC. The rearrangement links TRBV12-3 or TRBV12-4 to TRBJ2-1, with TRBD2 as a possible D gene (6 bases). V was clipped by 2 bases and J by 4 bases, with 12 bases between them. The CDR3 is 15 amino acids.

This sequence joins TRBV6-6 and TRBJ1-5, with a possible D match to TRBD1 (5 bases). There are 15 residues in the CDR3. Trimming stripped 0 bases from V and 2 bases from J, with 8 bases between. CDR1 MNHNY and CDR2 SVGAGI come from the germline V gene (reference sequence). CDR3 loop: CASSYSPGGNQPQHF. CDR3 in DNA: TGTGCCAGCAGTTACTCGCCGGGGGGCAATCAGCCCCAGCATTTT.

Ten or more counts support this clonotype. The rearrangement links TRBV6-6 to TRBJ1-4, with TRBD1 matching 8 bases. Germline CDR1 MNHNY, CDR2 SVGAGI (reference sequence). The CDR3 loop spans 14 amino acids. Unmatched junction bases numbered 6, after V lost 4 bases and J lost 8 bases. The CDR3 here is CASSSDRVYEKLFF. The CDR3 DNA follows: TGTGCCAGCAGTTCGGACAGGGTTTACGAAAAACTGTTTTTT.

The table lists this clonotype with a few counts. This chain links TRBV10-3 with TRBJ1-2, with 7 positions matching TRBD1. Losses at the gene ends were 11 bases for V and 1 base for J; bases not matched to a gene: 7. This CDR3 has 13 amino acids. CDR1 is ENHRY, CDR2 SYGVKD, per germline. The CDR3 here is CAERDSLNYGYTF. CDR3 nucleotide sequence: TGTGCCGAACGGGACAGCCTTAACTATGGCTACACCTTC.

This clonotype was picked up many times. The rearrangement joins TRBV27 to TRBJ1-6; 8 positions match TRBD1. Germline trimming cut 2 bases from V and 7 bases from J; bases unmatched to any gene: 7. The CDR3 is 16 amino acids. The V gene's germline CDR1 is MNHEY and CDR2 SMNVEV (reference sequence). The CDR3 region has the DNA TGTGCCAGCAGTTTACCCGGGACAGGCAACAATTCACCCCTCCACTTT. It yields the protein CASSLPGTGNNSPLHF.

V usage is TRBV27 and J usage is TRBJ2-1; D is unresolved. The CDR3 consists of 16 residues. Germline lookup yields CDR1 MNHEY and CDR2 SMNVEV (reference sequence). Trimming stripped 3 bases from V and 5 bases from J, with 17 bases between. Here the CDR3 reads CASSFLRLTEHNEQFF. CDR3 DNA sequence: TGTGCCAGCAGTTTCCTTCGTTTGACGGAACACAATGAGCAGTTCTTC.

The sample holds many counts of this clonotype. The V and J genes are TRBV20-1 and TRBJ2-2, with D perhaps TRBD1 (6 bases). The germline CDR1 and CDR2 sequences are DFQATT and SNEGSKA (reference sequence). V was shortened by 0 bases and J by 4 bases, with 9 bases between the two germline ends. The CDR3 length is 14 residues. CDR3 DNA sequence: TGCAGTGCTAGAGATTCAGGGGTCACCGGGGAGCTGTTTTTT. Amino acid sequence: CSARDSGVTGELFF.

The table lists this clonotype with many counts. The chain recombines TRBV20-1 with TRBJ2-1, with D perhaps matching TRBD1 or TRBD2 (6 bases each). Germline V gene sequence: CDR1 DFQATT, CDR2 SNEGSKA (reference sequence). There are 15 residues in the CDR3. Trimming removed 3 bases at V and 5 bases at J, with 17 bases between. CDR3: CSASSSGRGHNEQFF. The CDR3 DNA sequence: TGCAGTGCTAGTTCGAGCGGACGGGGGCACAATGAGCAGTTCTTC.

The J gene is TRBJ1-3, the V gene TRBV11-2, with TRBD1 identical over 8 bases. The CDR3 covers 15 residues. In germline, CDR1 is SGHAT, CDR2 FQNNGV. V lost 5 bases and J lost 4; bases outside the gene matches: 7. CDR3 residues: CASSPQGANGNTIYF. The CDR3 coding sequence is TGTGCCAGCAGCCCCCAGGGGGCGAACGGAAACACCATATATTTT.

This clonotype was counted ten times or more. This rearrangement joins TRBV4-3 to TRBJ2-3; 9 bases line up with TRBD1. The CDR3 length is 15 residues. Unmatched junction bases numbered 1, after V lost 2 bases and J lost 1 base. Germline lookup yields CDR1 LGHNA and CDR2 YSLEER. CDR3 region: CASSQRTGGTDTQYF. The CDR3, as DNA: TGCGCCAGCAGCCAACGGACAGGGGGCACAGATACGCAGTATTTT.

The genes are TRBV3-1 and TRBJ2-3; either TRBD1 or TRBD2 may supply D (6 bases each). CDR1 and CDR2 from the germline V gene are LGHDT and YNNKEL (reference sequence). The V end was cut by 0 bases, the J end by 0 bases, with 22 bases between. The CDR3 contains 20 residues. The DNA for the CDR3 is TGTGCCAGCAGCCAAGATCTGGTGGGGGGCTTGAGAGCTAGCACAGATACGCAGTATTTT. The encoded protein is CASSQDLVGGLRASTDTQYF.

V usage is TRBV7-3 and J usage is TRBJ2-5, with 8 bases identical to TRBD2. From germline, CDR1 is SGHTA and CDR2 FQGTGA. This CDR3 has 16 residues. J lost 4 bases, V lost 5 bases, and 12 bases had no gene match. Here the CDR3 DNA reads TGTGCCAGCAGCCAAGGAATCGGGGGGGCTAGAGAGACCCAGTACTTC. This encodes CASSQGIGGARETQYF.

This clonotype was detected once. Here the CDR3 DNA reads TGTGCCAGCAGCTCTCCTTATAGCGGGGGGGCGAGCAATGAGCAGTTCTTC. Amino acids: CASSSPYSGGASNEQFF. The gene calls are TRBV7-9 and TRBJ2-1; TRBD2 matches at 11 bases. The V gene end was trimmed by 4 bases and the J gene end by 6 bases; junction bases not matched to a gene: 11. Per germline, CDR1 SEHNR and CDR2 FQNEAQ (reference sequence). The CDR3 length is 17 residues.

This clonotype was observed at least ten times. The rearrangement uses TRBV28 and TRBJ2-1, with TRBD2 matching 8 bases. CDR1 MDHEN and CDR2 SYDVKM come from the germline V gene. The CDR3 loop spans 16 amino acids. V lost 0 bases to trimming and J lost 0 bases; unmatched junction nucleotides: 1. The CDR3 spells CASSLWAGGSYNEQFF. The CDR3 DNA reads TGTGCCAGCAGTTTATGGGCGGGAGGCTCCTACAATGAGCAGTTCTTC.

This clonotype was detected many times. The genes are TRBV12-3 or TRBV12-4 and TRBJ2-1; TRBD2 aligns across 9 bases. V was pared by 3 bases and J by 10 bases, with 10 bases of the junction left unmatched. This CDR3 is 15 amino acids long. The CDR3 region is CASSFTTSGQGEQFF. The CDR3 DNA reads TGTGCCAGCAGTTTTACGACTAGCGGACAAGGGGAGCAGTTCTTC.

In its sample, this clonotype was seen a few times. The rearrangement uses TRBV24-1 and TRBJ2-2; unclear D gene. CDR3 length: 14 amino acids. V was cut by 3 bases and J by 4 bases, with 8 bases left in between. Per germline, CDR1 KGHDR and CDR2 SFDVKD. This CDR3 is CATSDGVSTGELFF. CDR3 bases: TGTGCCACCAGTGATGGGGTCTCCACCGGGGAGCTGTTTTTT.